Reported below is one TCR beta chain. The target antigen is unknown. Sequencing used immunoSEQ multiplex PCR; TCRdb keeps in-frame clones, though not all of them. Here the sample spans some 120,000 clones, over 90% being singletons. These data are taken from a study of T cell responses to AZD1222 COVID-19 vaccine. Findings and caveats of the study: Spike-wide vaccine-associated CD4 TCRs dominated at 160-218 and 743-854.

The J segment lost 5 bases and the V segment lost 5 bases, leaving 5 bases of the junction unmatched. Germline V CDR1 and CDR2: SNHLY, FYNNEI. The CDR3 covers 14 residues. The source is an adult in good health. The chain is built from TRBV2 and TRBJ2-2, with TRBD2 matching 7 bases. The specimen was peripheral blood, collected on day 0 of AZD1222 vaccination. The CDR3 loop reads CASSTQGGTGELFF. In nucleotides, the CDR3 is TGTGCCAGCAGTACCCAGGGAGGGACCGGGGAGCTGTTTTTT.